The next 20 T cell receptor beta chains were all read from a single sample in a study of T cells after yellow fever vaccination. TCRdb processed the 5' RACE reads anew with MiXCR; each CDR3 protein has one entry. The top ten clones hold over 13% of a sample with some 500,000 distinct CDR3 sequences, less than 15% of them seen once. Specimen: PBMCs, collected on the day of the yellow fever booster vaccination. Receptor source: a man in his thirties or forties who received the YFV17D yellow fever vaccine.

This chain connects TRBV9 to TRBJ1-2, with D possibly TRBD1 on 5 matching bases. The CDR3 has 15 residues. The V end was cut by 4 bases, the J end by 0 bases, with 13 bases between. Germline V lookup: CDR1 SGDLS, CDR2 YYNGEE. The CDR3 loop reads CASSKDGGANYGYTF. In nucleotides, the CDR3 is TGTGCCAGCAGCAAAGATGGGGGTGCTAACTATGGCTACACCTTC.

The chain uses TRBV5-1 and TRBJ1-2; D not resolved. V lost 4 bases and J lost 0, with 10 bases in between. From germline, CDR1 is SGHRS and CDR2 YFSETQ. The CDR3 has 14 residues. The CDR3 region has the DNA TGCGCCAGCAGCCCTCCGAGGTCTAACTATGGCTACACCTTC. Translation gives CASSPPRSNYGYTF.

This clonotype appeared once. This rearrangement joins TRBV6-1 to TRBJ2-5, with 8 bases that match TRBD1. V shed 5 bases, J shed 5 bases, and the junction held 7 bases outside the gene matches. The V gene's germline CDR1 is MNHNS and CDR2 SASEGT. The CDR3 has 14 amino acids. The CDR3 bases are TGTGCCAGCAGTCCGAGGACAGGGTCGGAGACCCAGTACTTC. It encodes CASSPRTGSETQYF.

This clonotype was counted between two and nine times. The chain couples TRBV10-2 to TRBJ2-1; D unclear. CDR1 is WSHSY, CDR2 SAAADI, per germline. V was trimmed by 6 bases and J by 7 bases, leaving 16 bases between them. CDR3 length: 14 amino acids. The DNA for the CDR3 is TGCGCCAGCAGCGAGCAAGGCACACGGAATGAGCAGTTCTTC. It yields the protein CASSEQGTRNEQFF.

The gene calls are TRBV14 and TRBJ2-7; 8 positions agree with TRBD2. V gave up 0 bases and J gave up 0 bases; unmatched junction bases: 1. CDR3 length: 15 residues. Germline lookup yields CDR1 SGHDN and CDR2 FVKESK. CDR3 region: CASSQELAGSYEQYF. For the CDR3, the DNA is TGTGCCAGCAGCCAAGAGCTAGCGGGCTCCTACGAGCAGTACTTC.

This clonotype has a count of ten or more. The chain couples TRBV14 to TRBJ2-2; 11 nucleotides match TRBD2. J gave up 3 bases and V 5 bases, and 11 bases lay outside the gene matches. The CDR3 has 18 amino acids. Germline CDR1 SGHDN, CDR2 FVKESK. The CDR3 DNA follows: TGTGCCAGCAGCAAACAACCCGGGACTAGCGGATACACCGGGGAGCTGTTTTTT. Its protein product is CASSKQPGTSGYTGELFF.

This sequence joins TRBV5-6 and TRBJ2-1; either TRBD1 or TRBD2 may supply D (6 bases each). Germline loops: CDR1 SGHDT, CDR2 YYEEEE. The CDR3 length is 16 residues. V was trimmed by 10 bases and J by 7 bases, leaving 27 bases between them. CDR3 loop: CASGVGGRNRPNEQFF. The CDR3 region has the DNA TGTGCCTCGGGTGTAGGGGGGCGGAACCGTCCGAATGAGCAGTTCTTC.

The gene calls are TRBV29-1 and TRBJ2-5; 11 bases line up with TRBD2. Looked up from germline, CDR1 is SQVTM and CDR2 is ANQGSEA. The CDR3 sequence is 12 residues long. V dropped 8 bases and J dropped 7; count of bases not matched to a gene: 6. CDR3 sequence: CSQLAGAGTQYF. CDR3 DNA: TGCAGCCAACTAGCGGGGGCCGGGACCCAGTACTTC. Full variable domain (remainder filled in from reference TRBV29-1 and TRBJ2-5): SAVISQKPSRDICQRGTSLTIQCQVDSQVTMMFWYRQQPGQSLTLIATANQGSEATYESGFVIDKFPISRPNLTFSTLTVSNMSPEDSSIYLCSQLAGAGTQYFGPGTRLLVL.

This clonotype was counted a few times. This chain connects TRBV4-3 to TRBJ1-6; D unresolved. The CDR3 runs to 15 residues. Trimming removed 1 base from V and 4 bases from J, with 8 bases in between. Germline V gene sequence: CDR1 LGHNA, CDR2 YSLEER. The CDR3 sequence is CASSQGTGYNSPLHF. For the CDR3, the DNA is TGCGCCAGCAGCCAAGGGACGGGTTATAATTCACCCCTCCACTTT.

The rearrangement joins TRBV20-1 to TRBJ2-1, with D tentatively TRBD1 (6 bases). CDR3 size: 13 residues. Trimming left V 4 bases short and J 6 bases short, with 13 bases between. Germline V CDR1 and CDR2: DFQATT, SNEGSKA (reference sequence). In nucleotides, the CDR3 is TGCAGTGCTATAACAGGGAGTCGCAATGAGCAGTTCTTC. Translating gives CSAITGSRNEQFF.

This clonotype was seen a few times. The chain carries TRBV19 and TRBJ2-5; 7 bases are a match to TRBD2. Germline CDR1 LNHDA, CDR2 SQIVND (reference sequence). This CDR3 spans 14 amino acids. The ends lost 6 bases at V and 1 base at J; junction bases unmatched: 5. In DNA form, the CDR3 reads TGTGCCAGTAGCCCGGGACTACCCCAAGAGACCCAGTACTTC. It encodes CASSPGLPQETQYF.

This clonotype has a handful of counts. The chain combines TRBV28 with TRBJ1-6; D unclear. V shed 5 bases and J shed 6 bases, with 14 bases lying between them. The length of the CDR3 is 15 residues. Germline lookup yields CDR1 MDHEN and CDR2 SYDVKM. The CDR3 protein is CASSTTWVSNSPLHF. CDR3 nucleotide sequence: TGTGCCAGCAGTACGACCTGGGTATCTAATTCACCCCTCCACTTT.

This clonotype was seen a few times. J is TRBJ2-5 and V is TRBV27, with TRBD1 as a possible D gene (6 bases). Germline V CDR1 and CDR2: MNHEY, SMNVEV (reference sequence). The V end lost 5 bases, the J end lost 5 bases, and 21 bases lay between the germline ends. The CDR3 sequence is 16 residues long. As DNA, the CDR3 is TGTGCCAGCAGTCGAGGACAGTGGGTGTCCACGGAGACCCAGTACTTC. Its protein is CASSRGQWVSTETQYF.

The chain carries TRBV7-8 and TRBJ2-7; TRBD1 might be the D (5 bases). V was trimmed by 1 base and J by 7 bases, leaving 20 bases between them. The CDR3 extends over 16 amino acids. Germline loops: CDR1 SGHVS, CDR2 FQNEAQ. CDR3 sequence: CASSLVSATAVREQYF. CDR3 nucleotides: TGTGCCAGCAGCTTAGTTTCCGCGACAGCCGTCCGGGAGCAGTACTTC.

In its sample, this clonotype was seen a few times. This chain links TRBV5-1 with TRBJ2-1; D possibly corresponds to TRBD2 (5 bases). Trimming took off 3 bases at V and 6 bases at J, with 10 bases between the two ends. Germline V gene lookup returns CDR1 SGHRS and CDR2 YFSETQ. CDR3 length equals 13 residues. The chain's CDR3 is CASSSGLTNEQFF. For the CDR3, the DNA is TGCGCCAGCAGCTCTGGACTCACCAATGAGCAGTTCTTC.

This clonotype has more than one count but fewer than ten. This rearrangement joins TRBV12-3 or TRBV12-4 to TRBJ1-4; 7 bases map to TRBD1. The CDR3 covers 16 residues. V shed 3 bases, J shed 3 bases, and the junction held 7 bases outside the gene matches. The CDR3 spells CASSFTTGASNEKLFF. The CDR3 DNA sequence: TGTGCCAGCAGTTTTACTACAGGGGCGTCTAATGAAAAACTGTTTTTT.

A few counts support this clonotype. The V and J genes are TRBV11-2 and TRBJ1-5; TRBD1 is a possible D gene (6 bases). Trimming removed 5 bases from V and 7 bases from J, with 15 bases in between. The CDR3 totals 14 residues. CDR1 and CDR2 (germline): SGHAT, FQNNGV. CDR3 sequence (DNA): TGTGCCAGCAGCCCCACAGGGAGGACCCAGCCCCAGCATTTT. This translates into CASSPTGRTQPQHF.

This clonotype was counted many times. This sequence joins TRBV7-2 and TRBJ2-3; TRBD1 matches at 8 bases. The length of the CDR3 is 14 residues. CDR1 and CDR2 (germline): SGHTA, FQGNSA. Losses at the gene ends were 5 bases for V and 6 bases for J; bases not matched to a gene: 7. The DNA of the CDR3 is TGTGCCAGCAGCACCCGACAGGGGTACGATACGCAGTATTTT. Translating gives CASSTRQGYDTQYF.

This clonotype was counted only a few times. This rearrangement joins TRBV30 to TRBJ1-4, with D maybe TRBD1 (6 bases). Germline CDR1 is GTSNPN and CDR2 is SVGIG (reference sequence). The CDR3 totals 13 residues. V was shortened by 2 bases and J by 7 bases, with 11 bases between the two germline ends. The CDR3, as DNA: TGTGCCTGGAGTTCGGGACAAGCTGAAAAACTGTTTTTT. Its protein is CAWSSGQAEKLFF.

This clonotype has a count of ten or more. The rearrangement uses TRBV3-1 and TRBJ2-7, with a possible D match to TRBD2 (6 bases). V lost 4 bases and J lost 0, with 16 bases in between. The CDR3 spans 16 residues. Looked up from germline, CDR1 is LGHDT and CDR2 is YNNKEL (reference sequence). The CDR3 is CASSPRGAGPSYEQYF. The CDR3 DNA follows: TGTGCCAGCAGCCCCCGGGGAGCGGGCCCCTCCTACGAGCAGTACTTC.